Sequencing of this TCR beta chain was carried out in a study of cytomegalovirus exposure and HLA in healthy donors (dated 2017 in TCRdb). With regard to the full study: An earlier analysis of some 500 of the donors reported 250 to 300 Gb of sequence data and more than 90 million unique TCR beta sequences from 150 million to 200 million T cells. About 320 gigabases of sequencing data and tens of millions of unique TCR sequences were included in an early release covering 550 to 650 HLA-typed donors. Among the roughly 400 genotyped donors, around 79% belonged to the genetic ancestry cluster associated with self-reported Caucasian donors. The study aimed to test whether cataloging public T cell receptors could reveal signatures of past pathogen exposure. The T cell repertoires of around 730 subjects were profiled by immunosequencing and related to cytomegalovirus serostatus. A separate validation cohort of 100 to 150 different subjects was used in addition to the roughly 700-subject first cohort. The study combined high-throughput TCR immunosequencing, statistical association of individual TCRs with disease status, and machine learning to predict cytomegalovirus infection status. A later analysis re-examined previously published TCR beta repertoires from around 670 donors and added high-resolution HLA genotyping to investigate patterns of TCR occurrence. Rather than using new phenotypic data, the later analysis identified candidate immune exposures from TCR beta sequences and from how often those sequences occurred across donors. An earlier analysis of approximately 640 of the donors applied high-throughput TCR beta sequencing to assess whether each TCR beta V gene segment acted as functional or pseudogenic. Donor age, sex, ethnicity and CMV serostatus were compiled alongside the repertoire data. A later genetic analysis used genome-wide SNP genotypes for about 65% of the 666 donors, treating that subset as a discovery cohort. All discovery cohort repertoires had been generated on a single sequencing platform. HLA typing covered class I and class II loci at four-digit resolution. Typing coverage varied by locus: about 629-630 donors for A, B, C, DRB1 and DQB1; under 550 for DQA1; approximately 610 for DPA1; approximately 490 for DPB1. About five DR-DQ haplotypes were treated as single units for association and clustering because of strong linkage in the cohort. On average, 235,054 unique TCR beta nucleotide sequences were sequenced per donor among several hundred genotyped donors of the cohort, with about 17% of those sequences being non-productive. The paper as a whole reports these results and caveats: CMV serostatus was the only immune exposure information available for the cohort. A later analysis found that TCR association rates varied across HLA loci, with DRB1 alleles showing the most associated TCRs and HLA-C alleles the fewest. Roughly 15 rarely observed V segments, including chromosome 9 orphons, were excluded from the earlier analysis of several hundred of the donors because counts were too low. Strong co-occurrence of HLA alleles, especially DR and DQ, made assigning TCR associations to individual alleles difficult. A cluster of highly shared sequence variants was judged likely to represent a technical artifact of the sequencing pipeline. Most TCR sequences were observed very rarely across donors, whereas some public TCRs were present in many individuals. A further reported finding was that TCR beta sequences accurately predicted the HLA-A and HLA-B alleles for most subjects in the first cohort. In vitro tests confirmed that a few of the cytomegalovirus-associated TCR beta chains recognize cytomegalovirus antigens. The cohort was sequenced for TCR beta chains only, and without alpha or paired-chain data the features that could be detected were limited. In an earlier analysis of approximately 590 of the donors, most TCR beta V segments appeared in productive rearrangements about 90% or about 30% of the time, broadly matching IMGT annotations. Sequencing depth was assumed to be roughly uniform across donors in the presence/absence analyses, though that assumption may not hold. Correlated functional status among segregating V segments might be attributable to linkage disequilibrium, but an unknown experimental factor could not be ruled out. An association between a missense DCLRE1C variant and V-gene and J-gene trimming of TCR beta chains was found in a later genetic analysis and replicated in an independent cohort. The classifier was reported to diagnose cytomegalovirus status with high specificity and sensitivity in both the original and validation cohorts. Compared with the approximately 700-donor mean, donors in an Asian-associated ancestry cluster had fewer N-insertions in productive TCRs, according to a later genetic analysis. In the study, 150 to 200 TCR beta chains were listed as associated with cytomegalovirus. According to the authors, the approach could potentially be generalized to other disease states and immunological phenotypes. According to a later analysis, most CMV-associated TCR beta chains appeared to be HLA-restricted, and the HLA associations seemed to be driven largely by CMV exposure. In a later analysis, 16,951 TCR beta sequences were associated with specific HLA alleles at a false discovery rate of 0.05. In a later analysis, HLA-associated TCR beta chains were found to be more clonally expanded and to have lower generation probabilities than equally common non-associated chains. A later analysis reported that several top co-occurrence clusters appeared linked to parvovirus B19, influenza, CMV and Epstein-Barr virus. Because some donors lacked HLA typing at each locus, the association tests relied only on the typed subset.

The cohort was made up of 500 to 800 healthy bone marrow donors. At the time of sampling, all cohort members were nominally healthy, though unrecorded immune exposures were likely present. The donor was CMV seronegative and was included in the group of 352 seronegative cohort members. A peripheral blood sample was collected from each donor, and TCR beta sequencing was performed on peripheral blood mononuclear cells. The Qiagen DNeasy Blood Extraction Kit was used to extract genomic DNA from the blood cell samples. With regard to this clone: What this receptor recognizes is not known. No base qualities exist here, and no much larger clone lies one base off it.

The library was made by the immunoSEQ multiplex PCR assay. For the multiplex PCR, a mixture combining 60 forward primers for TCR Vbeta segments and 13 reverse primers for TCR Jbeta segments was used. Amplification of the CDR3 region of rearranged TCR beta genes was performed with a multiplex PCR assay on genomic DNA. Amplified TCR beta libraries were sequenced as 87-base-pair reads on the Illumina HiSeq System. As for how the authors treated the data: A later analysis tallied some 79 million unique TCR beta chains across the 666 repertoires, and around 9.9 million of those chains were shared by two or more donors. A nearest-neighbor algorithm error-corrected the raw reads and collapsed the reads into unique sequences, merging closely related sequences to remove PCR and sequencing errors. To assign V, D and J gene segments, CDR3 sequences were aligned to IMGT reference sequences. Each retained sequence needed at least a six-nucleotide match to both a V gene segment and a J gene segment. A rearrangement counted as productive if the CDR3 had no stop codons and remained in frame with V and J, and every other rearrangement counted as non-productive. Following IMGT convention, CDR3 was defined as the stretch from the second conserved V-encoded cysteine up to the conserved J-encoded phenylalanine. In an earlier analysis of more than 550 of the donors, sequences lacking an unambiguous match to a single V gene segment were excluded. An earlier analysis of 450 to 650 of the donors called V segments functional above 56.7% productive rearrangements and segregating when the between-donor standard deviation exceeded 5%. A statistical classification framework was developed to diagnose cytomegalovirus status using the catalog of TCR beta chain sequences. V and J gene assignment, in a later analysis, came from comparing TCR nucleotide sequences with IMGT/GENE-DB human TR gene sequences. Using the TCRdist pipeline, a later analysis assigned CDR3 sequences along with most-parsimonious VDJ recombination scenarios. In a later analysis, every TCR beta chain was defined by the combination of its CDR3 amino acid sequence and its V-gene family, and reads without a unique V-gene family were dropped. To address suspected cross-contamination and a sequencing artifact, a later analysis removed around 590 highly shared, low-generation-probability nucleotide sequences. In a later analysis, a clonal expansion index was calculated for each public chain from normalized within-repertoire ranks of inferred template counts. In a later analysis, generation probabilities were computed with a VDJ recombination model fitted to out-of-frame rearrangements, and the resulting probabilities were checked against IGoR. In a later analysis, hypergeometric tests were used to score TCR-TCR, TCR-HLA and TCR-CMV co-occurrence, with a repertoire-size bias correction applied to TCR pairs. To estimate false discovery rates, a later analysis permuted the HLA or CMV assignments 20 times. In a later analysis, co-occurring TCRs were grouped with DBSCAN, and TCRdist sequence similarity was added when clustering was performed within HLA-allele-positive subsets. For co-occurrence clustering, repertoires with fewer than 30,000 or more than 120,000 public chains were excluded, along with five or six repertoires with anomalous nucleotide sharing. Not all clones reach the TCRdb copy of this immuneACCESS table, which keeps in-frame sequences only. Checked studies attribute under half of the gap to unresolved V genes and leave the rest unexplained. Clonal size and the V and J genes are those of that table, whereas D and trimming came from the DNA. This sample gives some 120,000 clones in total; approximately 84% of them show up just once. The ten largest clones capture less than 0.25% of the sample.

The TCR originated in a man aged 50 or older in good health and CMV-seronegative. Sequencing was performed on PBMCs.

In nucleotides, the sequence is TGCGCCAGCAGCTTGGAACGGAGCACAGATACGCAGTATTTT. The resulting protein is CASSLERSTDTQYF. Here the chain combines TRBV5-1 and TRBJ2-3; the D gene cannot be resolved reliably. The CDR3, cysteine through phenylalanine, is 14 amino acids long. The sequence is cut down to CDR3 DNA, 42 bases in frame from base 1. Based on the germline V gene, the CDR1 and CDR2 sequences are SGHRS and YFSETQ. V is clipped by 0 bases and J by 0 bases, and the sequence between their germline boundaries is 5 bases long.